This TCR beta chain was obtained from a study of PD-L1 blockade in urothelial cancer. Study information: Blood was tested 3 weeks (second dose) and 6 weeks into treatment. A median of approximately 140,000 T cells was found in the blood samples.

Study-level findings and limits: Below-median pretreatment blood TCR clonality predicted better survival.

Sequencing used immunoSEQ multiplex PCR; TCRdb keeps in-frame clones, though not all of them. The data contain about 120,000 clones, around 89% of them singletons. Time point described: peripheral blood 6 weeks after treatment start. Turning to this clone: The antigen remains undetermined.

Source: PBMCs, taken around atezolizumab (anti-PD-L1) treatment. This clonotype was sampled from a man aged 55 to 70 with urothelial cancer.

DNA for the CDR3: TGTGCCAGCAGCACCGGGGGGACAGGGATTGAAAAACTGTTTTTT. Translation gives CASSTGGTGIEKLFF. The rearrangement joins TRBV9 to TRBJ1-4; 9 bases agree with TRBD1. CDR3 size: 15 residues. V lost 4 bases and J lost 7; bases outside the gene matches: 8. The germline V gene encodes CDR1 SGDLS and CDR2 YYNGEE.